The entry below gives a single TCR beta chain sequence along with its context. Its cognate antigen is unknown. CDR3 size: 15 residues. V shed 5 bases, J shed 4 bases, and the junction held 8 bases outside the gene matches. Germline loops: CDR1 SEHNR, CDR2 FQNEAQ (reference sequence). The data originate from a study of PD-1 blockade in classical Hodgkin lymphoma. The method was immunoSEQ multiplex PCR; TCRdb's version includes in-frame clones alone and lacks a portion of them. Here the sample spans some 45,000 clones, almost 90% being singletons. Every patient had relapsed following autologous stem cell transplantation, and cohorts differed in brentuximab vedotin exposure. General study results and limits: Baseline diversity in complete responders resembled that of newly diagnosed patients. While CD8+ TCR diversity did not rise significantly by C4D1, CD4+ TCR diversity did.

The input for sequencing was peripheral blood mononuclear cells (PBMCs), taken at baseline. The receptor comes from a human donor with classical Hodgkin lymphoma. The chain links TRBV7-9 to TRBJ2-7, with 10 bases that match TRBD1. CDR3: CASSPRGQGFYEQYF. CDR3 DNA sequence: TGTGCCAGCAGCCCCCGGGGACAGGGGTTTTACGAGCAGTACTTC.